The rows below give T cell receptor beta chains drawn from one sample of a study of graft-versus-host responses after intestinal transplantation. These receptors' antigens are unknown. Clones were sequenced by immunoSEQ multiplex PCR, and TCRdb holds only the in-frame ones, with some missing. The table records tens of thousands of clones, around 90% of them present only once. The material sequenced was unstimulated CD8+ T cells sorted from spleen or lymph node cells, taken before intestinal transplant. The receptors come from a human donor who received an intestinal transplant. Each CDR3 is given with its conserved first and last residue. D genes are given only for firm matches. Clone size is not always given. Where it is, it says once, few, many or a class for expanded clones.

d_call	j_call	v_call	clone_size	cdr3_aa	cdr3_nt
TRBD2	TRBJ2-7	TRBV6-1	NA	CASSLAGGREQYF	TGTGCCAGCAGCCTAGCGGGGGGGCGCGAGCAGTACTTC
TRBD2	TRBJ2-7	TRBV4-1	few	CASSPGAGGDYEQYF	TGCGCCAGCAGCCCGGGGGCGGGGGGTGACTACGAGCAGTACTTC
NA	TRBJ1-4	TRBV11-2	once	CASSLWGVEKLFF	TGTGCCAGCAGCTTATGGGGGGTTGAAAAACTGTTTTTT
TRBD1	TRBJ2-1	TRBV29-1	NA	CSVEPPDRAIYNEQFF	TGCAGCGTTGAACCCCCCGACAGGGCTATTTACAATGAGCAGTTCTTC
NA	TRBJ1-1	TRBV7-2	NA	CASSQGRTEAFF	TGTGCCAGCAGCCAAGGGAGGACTGAAGCTTTCTTT
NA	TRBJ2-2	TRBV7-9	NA	CASSPMGVNTGELFF	TGTGCCAGCAGCCCAATGGGCGTTAACACCGGGGAGCTGTTTTTT
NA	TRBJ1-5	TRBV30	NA	CAWGQHNQPQHF	TGTGCCTGGGGACAGCATAATCAGCCCCAGCATTTT
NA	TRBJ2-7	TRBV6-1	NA	CASSDRAMSEQYF	TGTGCCAGCAGTGACAGGGCCATGAGCGAGCAGTACTTC
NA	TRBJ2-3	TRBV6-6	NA	CASSWTALTDTQYF	TGTGCCAGCAGTTGGACAGCACTCACAGATACGCAGTATTTT
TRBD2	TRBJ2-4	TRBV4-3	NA	CASSQGGGGAPKNIQYF	TGCGCCAGCAGCCAAGGGGGCGGGGGGGCCCCCAAAAACATTCAGTACTTC
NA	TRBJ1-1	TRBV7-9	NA	CASSGTGTGTEAFF	TGTGCCAGCAGCGGAACAGGGACCGGCACTGAAGCTTTCTTT
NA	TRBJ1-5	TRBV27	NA	CASTTFLGGSHQPQHF	TGTGCCAGCACTACTTTTTTAGGCGGGTCTCATCAGCCCCAGCATTTT
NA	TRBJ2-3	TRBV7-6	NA	CASSLGPTGDTQYF	TGTGCCAGCAGCTTAGGCCCTACCGGTGATACGCAGTATTTT
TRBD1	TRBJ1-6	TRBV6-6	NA	CASSYRGDRAFSPLHF	TGTGCCAGCAGTTACCGAGGGGACAGGGCTTTTTCACCCCTCCACTTT
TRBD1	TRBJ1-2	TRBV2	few	CASSVGGTAPNYGYTF	TGTGCCAGCAGTGTTGGAGGGACAGCCCCTAACTATGGCTACACCTTC
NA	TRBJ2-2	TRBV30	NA	CAWSVLNPGELFF	TGTGCCTGGAGTGTACTCAATCCCGGGGAGCTGTTTTTT
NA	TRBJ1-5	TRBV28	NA	CASSFYTGPSNQPQHF	TGTGCCAGCAGTTTTTATACAGGCCCAAGCAATCAGCCCCAGCATTTT
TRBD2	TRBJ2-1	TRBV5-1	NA	CASSSGTSGFSSYNEQFF	TGCGCCAGCAGCTCCGGGACTAGCGGGTTTAGCTCCTACAATGAGCAGTTCTTC
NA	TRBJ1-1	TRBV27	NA	CASSTVNSLYAEAFF	TGTGCCAGCAGTACCGTAAATTCACTTTACGCTGAAGCTTTCTTT
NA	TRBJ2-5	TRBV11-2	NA	CASSLGLELDF	TGTGCCAGCAGCTTAGGACTAGAACTGGACTTC
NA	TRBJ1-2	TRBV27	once	CASSLSSNYGYTF	TGTGCCAGCAGTTTATCCAGTAACTATGGCTACACCTTC
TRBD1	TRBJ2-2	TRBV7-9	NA	CASSSRDRVYAGELFF	TGTGCCAGCAGCTCCCGAGACAGGGTCTACGCCGGGGAGCTGTTTTTT
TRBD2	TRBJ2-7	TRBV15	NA	CATSPGRVEQYF	TGTGCCACCAGCCCCGGGAGGGTCGAGCAGTACTTC
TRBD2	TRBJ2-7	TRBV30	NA	CAWSPLAGAHEQYF	TGTGCCTGGAGTCCTCTAGCGGGAGCCCACGAGCAGTACTTC
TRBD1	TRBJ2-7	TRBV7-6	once	CASSLEVTGDEQYF	TGTGCCAGCAGCTTAGAAGTGACAGGGGACGAGCAGTACTTC
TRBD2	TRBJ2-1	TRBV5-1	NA	CASSPRLAEPYNEQFF	TGCGCCAGCAGCCCGAGACTAGCGGAGCCTTACAATGAGCAGTTCTTC
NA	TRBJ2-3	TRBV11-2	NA	CASSLGLVTQTDTQYF	TGTGCCAGCAGCTTAGGACTAGTTACGCAGACAGATACGCAGTATTTT
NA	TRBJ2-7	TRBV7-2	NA	CASSLGQHSYEQYF	TGTGCCAGCAGCTTAGGACAGCACTCCTACGAGCAGTACTTC
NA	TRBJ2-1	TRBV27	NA	CASSLANEQFF	TGTGCCAGCAGCCTAGCCAATGAGCAGTTCTTC
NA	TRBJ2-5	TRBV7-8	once	CASSVRGDWETQYF	TGTGCCAGCAGCGTCAGGGGCGATTGGGAGACCCAGTACTTC
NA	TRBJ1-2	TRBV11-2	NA	CASSSYLAGAHYGYTF	TGTGCCAGCAGCTCTTATTTAGCGGGGGCTCACTATGGCTACACCTTC
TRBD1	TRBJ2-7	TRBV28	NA	CASDAAGQAYEQYF	TGTGCCAGCGACGCCGCGGGACAGGCTTACGAGCAGTACTTC
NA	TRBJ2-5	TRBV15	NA	CATSRDQGQHQETQYF	TGTGCCACCAGCAGAGATCAAGGACAGCACCAAGAGACCCAGTACTTC
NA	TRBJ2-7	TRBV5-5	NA	CASSRLGYEQYF	TGTGCCAGCAGCCGACTAGGCTACGAGCAGTACTTC
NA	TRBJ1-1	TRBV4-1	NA	CASSQARVNTEAFF	TGCGCCAGCAGCCAAGCACGGGTGAACACTGAAGCTTTCTTT
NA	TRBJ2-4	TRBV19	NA	CASSKTDFAKNIQYF	TGTGCCAGTAGTAAGACAGATTTCGCCAAAAACATTCAGTACTTC
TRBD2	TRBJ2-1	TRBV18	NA	CASSLPRLAGDFRPYNEQFF	TGTGCCAGCTCATTGCCGAGACTAGCGGGGGATTTCCGGCCCTACAATGAGCAGTTCTTC
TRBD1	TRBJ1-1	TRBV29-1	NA	CSVVDRAMTEAFF	TGCAGCGTGGTGGACAGGGCGATGACTGAAGCTTTCTTT
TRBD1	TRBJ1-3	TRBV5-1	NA	CASSLQGASSGNTIYF	TGCGCCAGCAGCTTACAGGGGGCCAGCTCTGGAAACACCATATATTTT
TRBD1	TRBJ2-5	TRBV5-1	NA	CASQATGGQETQYF	TGCGCCAGCCAAGCAACAGGGGGCCAAGAGACCCAGTACTTC
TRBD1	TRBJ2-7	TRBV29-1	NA	CSVDEGGFEQYF	TGCAGCGTTGATGAAGGGGGCTTCGAGCAGTACTTC